This paragraph covers one T cell receptor beta chain sequence. Using immunoSEQ multiplex PCR, the repertoire was profiled, and TCRdb retains in-frame clones only, with some absent. Of about 170,000 clones in the sample, roughly 92% were seen once. This sample is part of a study of T cell responses to AZD1222 COVID-19 vaccine. There are 13 residues in the CDR3. Germline lookup yields CDR1 KGHSH and CDR2 LQKENI. V was pared by 6 bases and J by 5 bases, with 11 bases between. This receptor was taken from an adult in good health. Source: peripheral blood, taken on day 0 of AZD1222 vaccination. The J gene is TRBJ2-1, the V gene TRBV18, with D maybe TRBD1 (5 bases). CDR3: CASSAQGHNEQFF. Written as DNA, the CDR3 is TGTGCCAGCTCCGCGCAGGGCCACAATGAGCAGTTCTTC.